This record looks at one T cell receptor (beta chain) sequence and its context. Study processing details: Cell counts per sample came from amplifying reference gene primers. TCRdb keeps only in-frame clones here, not all; method: immunoSEQ multiplex PCR. V and J calls and clone size are those listed in that table; D and trimming were worked out from the DNA. The sample lists around 200,000 clones, approximately 82% occurring once. This record comes from a study of blood T cell repertoires in COVID-19. Study context: Acute-phase and convalescent COVID-19 samples originated in the United States, Italy and Spain. T cells, B-cell-depleted T cells, or PBMCs provided the cDNA or gDNA that served as material.

The germline V gene encodes CDR1 SGHVS and CDR2 FNYEAQ. V lost 5 bases to trimming and J lost 3 bases, with 17 bases between them. This CDR3 region has 16 residues. The chain has TRBV7-6 and TRBJ1-3; maybe TRBD1 (5 bases). This TCR was sampled from a man aged 50 to 60 with active or convalescent COVID-19. Source material: peripheral blood. The CDR3 is CASSPVWGLYGNTIYF. The CDR3 DNA sequence: TGTGCCAGCAGCCCTGTATGGGGCTTGTATGGAAACACCATATATTTT.